The next 5 T cell receptor beta chains were all read from a single sample in a study of cytomegalovirus exposure and HLA in healthy donors. PCR employed 60 Vbeta and 13 Jbeta primers. Generated by immunoSEQ multiplex PCR, the TCRdb table keeps only in-frame clones and is missing some. This sample has under 170,000 clones, with 79% found just once. Sequencing input: PBMCs. These receptors were collected from a man in his forties or fifties in good health and CMV-seropositive.

The J gene is TRBJ2-7, the V gene TRBV29-1; D is unresolved. The CDR3 consists of 14 residues. V was pared by 4 bases and J by 6 bases, with 19 bases between. CDR1 and CDR2 from the germline V gene are SQVTM and ANQGSEA. CDR3 sequence reads: CSVAFTAPTGEQYF. CDR3 sequence (DNA): TGCAGCGTTGCTTTTACCGCACCAACTGGCGAGCAGTACTTC.

The chain carries TRBV6-5 and TRBJ2-7; D perhaps matches TRBD2 (5 bases). Germline CDR1 MNHEY, CDR2 SVGAGI. The CDR3 is 15 amino acids. V was pared by 4 bases and J by 0 bases, with 13 bases between. CDR3 sequence (DNA): TGTGCCAGCAGTTGGATGCTTGAGGGCTCCTACGAGCAGTACTTC. Residues: CASSWMLEGSYEQYF.

The chain has TRBV28 and TRBJ1-6, with 9 nucleotides matching TRBD1. The germline V gene has CDR1 MDHEN and CDR2 SYDVKM. The CDR3 contains 15 residues. The V and J ends lost 6 bases and 7 bases, in that order; junction bases with no gene match: 7. The DNA of the CDR3 is TGTGCCAGCAGGACAGGGGGGGGAGGAAATTCACCCCTCCACTTT. Residues: CASRTGGGGNSPLHF.

The V and J genes are TRBV5-1 and TRBJ2-7, with 7 positions matching TRBD2. The CDR3 totals 15 residues. The germline V gene encodes CDR1 SGHRS and CDR2 YFSETQ. V was pared by 3 bases and J by 2 bases, with 8 bases of the junction left unmatched. Here the CDR3 DNA reads TGCGCCAGCAGCTGGGAGGGACTTCCTACCTACGAGCAGTACTTC. It codes for CASSWEGLPTYEQYF. Supplemented by reference TRBV5-1 and TRBJ2-7, the full variable domain reads KAGVTQTPRYLIKTRGQQVTLSCSPISGHRSVSWYQQTPGQGLQFLFEYFSETQRNKGNFPGRFSGRQFSNSRSEMNVSTLELGDSALYLCASSWEGLPTYEQYFGPGTRLTVT.

This chain links TRBV5-1 with TRBJ2-1; D may be TRBD2 (6 bases). Germline V lookup: CDR1 SGHRS, CDR2 YFSETQ. The V end was cut by 3 bases, the J end by 3 bases, with 7 bases between. The CDR3 sequence is 13 residues long. CDR3 loop: CASSSEGYNEQFF. The CDR3 nucleotides are TGCGCCAGCAGCTCGGAGGGCTACAATGAGCAGTTCTTC.